The 17 T cell receptor beta chains given below trace back to one sample, sequenced in a study of cytotoxic CD8 clonotypes in ibrutinib-treated CLL. Assay used: immunoSEQ multiplex PCR; TCRdb lists only in-frame clones, some missing. Among some 61,000 clones, 68% were seen once, and the ten largest hold around 5.7%. The sequences come from PBMCs, collected after 12 months of ibrutinib treatment. The origin of the receptors is a human donor with chronic lymphocytic leukemia.

The V gene is TRBV7-2, the J gene TRBJ2-7, with unresolved D. V lost 5 bases to trimming and J lost 3 bases, with 5 bases between them. The CDR3 runs 11 residues. Per germline, CDR1 SGHTA and CDR2 FQGNSA. The CDR3 loop is CASSPLYEQYF. In DNA form, the CDR3 reads TGTGCCAGCAGCCCACTCTACGAGCAGTACTTC.

The chain combines TRBV5-1 with TRBJ2-4; 7 bases match TRBD1. CDR3 length: 14 amino acids. Germline V gene sequence: CDR1 SGHRS, CDR2 YFSETQ. Trimming took 4 bases from V and 9 from J; bases not matched to a gene: 10. CDR3 sequence (DNA): TGCGCCAGCAGCCTAGCAGACAGGGCCGGCATTCAGTACTTC. It yields the protein CASSLADRAGIQYF.

This chain uses TRBV29-1 with TRBJ1-5, with TRBD1 matching over 8 bases. J lost 4 bases, V lost 0 bases, and 5 bases had no gene match. Germline V CDR1 and CDR2: SQVTM, ANQGSEA. The CDR3 spans 15 residues. The CDR3 bases are TGCAGCGTTGAAGAAGGGACAGGTCCTAATCAGCCCCAGCATTTT. Its translation is CSVEEGTGPNQPQHF.

The CDR3 loop reads CASSIPAREGYTF. CDR3 coding DNA: TGTGCCAGTAGTATCCCCGCTCGGGAGGGCTACACCTTC. The chain couples TRBV19 to TRBJ1-2; D is undetermined. Germline V CDR1 and CDR2: LNHDA, SQIVND (reference sequence). Trimming stripped 3 bases from V and 8 bases from J, with 13 bases between. The CDR3 is made up of 13 amino acids.

Only one count was recorded for this clone. The rearrangement uses TRBV7-9 and TRBJ1-2, with D perhaps TRBD1 (6 bases). Germline V gives CDR1 SEHNR, CDR2 FQNEAQ (reference sequence). The CDR3 runs to 14 residues. The V and J ends lost 7 bases and 0 bases respectively, with 12 bases between them. DNA of the CDR3: TGTGCCAGCAACCGTGGACAGTCTAACTATGGCTACACCTTC. Translation gives CASNRGQSNYGYTF. The full variable domain, completed using reference TRBV7-9 and TRBJ1-2, is DTGVSQNPRHKITKRGQNVTFRCDPISEHNRLYWYRQTLGQGPEFLTYFQNEAQLEKSRLLSDRFSAERPKGSFSTLEIQRTEQGDSAMYLCASNRGQSNYGYTFGSGTRLTVV.

This clone showed up just a few times. The chain joins TRBV5-1 to TRBJ2-5; 9 nucleotides agree with TRBD2. CDR1 is SGHRS and CDR2 is YFSETQ in the germline V gene. Germline trimming cut 10 bases from V and 6 bases from J; bases unmatched to any gene: 16. The CDR3 spans 15 residues. The CDR3 region is CASDPGGGAIKTQYF. The CDR3 nucleotides read TGCGCCTCCGACCCTGGCGGGGGGGCCATAAAGACCCAGTACTTC.

The chain joins TRBV5-6 to TRBJ1-1; D is perhaps TRBD1 (6 bases). The CDR3 is made up of 15 amino acids. The germline V gene has CDR1 SGHDT and CDR2 YYEEEE. V was clipped by 0 bases and J by 1 base, with 10 bases between them. DNA of the CDR3: TGTGCCAGCAGCTTGGGGCCAGGGGAGAACACTGAAGCTTTCTTT. It codes for CASSLGPGENTEAFF.

The chain carries TRBV19 and TRBJ1-1, with 7 bases lining up with TRBD1. Germline V gene lookup returns CDR1 LNHDA and CDR2 SQIVND (reference sequence). This CDR3 is built from 16 residues. The junction had 15 bases not matched to a gene; V was cut back by 9 bases and J by 2 bases. CDR3 nucleotides: TGTGCCAGCGCCCATCCCCCCACAGGGGTTAACACTGAAGCTTTCTTT. Protein product: CASAHPPTGVNTEAFF.

V is TRBV27 and J is TRBJ1-2, with D possibly matching TRBD1 (6 bases). The CDR3 loop spans 16 amino acids. Germline CDR1 and CDR2: MNHEY and SMNVEV (reference sequence). Trimming took off 5 bases at V and 0 bases at J, with 16 bases between the two ends. CDR3 protein: CASSRSLTGSNYGYTF. As DNA, the CDR3 is TGTGCCAGCAGTAGGTCCCTGACAGGATCTAACTATGGCTACACCTTC.

The rearrangement uses TRBV2 and TRBJ2-3; D possibly matches TRBD1 or TRBD2 (5 bases each). The V and J ends lost 4 bases and 5 bases respectively, with 19 bases between them. The CDR3 runs to 16 residues. CDR1 and CDR2 from the germline V gene are SNHLY and FYNNEI. This chain's CDR3 is CASSGAAQGAIDTQYF. For the CDR3, the DNA is TGTGCCAGCAGTGGCGCGGCCCAGGGAGCGATAGATACGCAGTATTTT.

Only a few counts were recorded for this clone. J is TRBJ1-2 and V is TRBV15, with TRBD1 matching 9 bases. The germline CDR1 and CDR2 sequences are LNHNV and YYDKDF (reference sequence). The CDR3 consists of 11 residues. The CDR3 DNA follows: TGTGGTACACAGGGGGCGGGTGGCTACACCTTC. Protein product: CGTQGAGGYTF.

This clone was found a few times. The chain couples TRBV7-2 to TRBJ2-3; 9 positions match TRBD1. V gave up 4 bases and J gave up 6 bases; unmatched junction bases: 5. Germline V CDR1 and CDR2: SGHTA, FQGNSA. The CDR3 runs to 14 residues. The CDR3 reads CASSSGQGLDTQYF. The CDR3 nucleotides are TGTGCCAGCAGCTCGGGACAGGGTTTGGATACGCAGTATTTT.

This clone was recorded a few times. The chain joins TRBV7-2 to TRBJ2-1; D remains unclear. From germline, CDR1 is SGHTA and CDR2 FQGNSA. Trimming stripped 5 bases from V and 3 bases from J, with 5 bases between. This CDR3 comprises 12 residues. In DNA form, the CDR3 reads TGTGCCAGCAGCCGGCTCTACAATGAGCAGTTCTTC. Its translation: CASSRLYNEQFF. Filled out from reference TRBV7-2 and TRBJ2-1, the complete variable domain reads GAGVSQSPSNKVTEKGKDVELRCDPISGHTALYWYRQSLGQGLEFLIYFQGNSAPDKSGLPSDRFSAERTGGSVSTLTIQRTQQEDSAVYLCASSRLYNEQFFGPGTRLTVL.

This clone has a single count. CDR3 coding DNA: TGTGCCAGCAGCACCCGATTCGCGGGACAGGGAAAAAAGGGGCAGTTCTTC. It yields the protein CASSTRFAGQGKKGQFF. This chain connects TRBV7-8 to TRBJ2-1, with 9 bases lining up with TRBD1. The V gene's germline CDR1 is SGHVS and CDR2 FQNEAQ. J gave up 12 bases and V 5 bases, and 20 bases lay outside the gene matches. The CDR3 has 17 amino acids. The full variable domain, rest sourced from reference TRBV7-8 and TRBJ2-1, is GAGVSQSPRYKVAKRGQDVALRCDPISGHVSLFWYQQALGQGPEFLTYFQNEAQLDKSGLPSDRFFAERPEGSVSTLKIQRTQQEDSAVYLCASSTRFAGQGKKGQFFGPGTRLTVL.

The chain recombines TRBV20-1 with TRBJ1-1; no clear D gene. The CDR3 spans 11 residues. CDR1 is DFQATT, CDR2 SNEGSKA, per germline (reference sequence). V was trimmed by 2 bases and J by 2 bases, leaving 3 bases between them. CDR3 protein: CSARSNTEAFF. Written as DNA, the CDR3 is TGCAGTGCTAGAAGTAACACTGAAGCTTTCTTT.

The chain is built from TRBV5-5 and TRBJ2-5; the match to TRBD2 covers 9 bases. This CDR3 has 13 amino acids. Germline trimming cut 5 bases from V and 2 bases from J; bases unmatched to any gene: 1. Germline CDR1 SGHKS, CDR2 YYEKEE (reference sequence). The CDR3 reads CASRGLAQETQYF. The CDR3 region has the DNA TGTGCCAGCAGGGGACTAGCTCAAGAGACCCAGTACTTC.

The count of this clone is one. The chain joins TRBV19 to TRBJ2-5; D remains unclear. The CDR3 extends over 13 amino acids. V gave up 5 bases and J gave up 5 bases, with 12 bases separating them. Germline CDR1 is LNHDA and CDR2 is SQIVND (reference sequence). The CDR3 sequence is CASSLLSAETQYF. CDR3 nucleotide sequence: TGTGCCAGTAGTCTGCTGTCGGCCGAGACCCAGTACTTC.